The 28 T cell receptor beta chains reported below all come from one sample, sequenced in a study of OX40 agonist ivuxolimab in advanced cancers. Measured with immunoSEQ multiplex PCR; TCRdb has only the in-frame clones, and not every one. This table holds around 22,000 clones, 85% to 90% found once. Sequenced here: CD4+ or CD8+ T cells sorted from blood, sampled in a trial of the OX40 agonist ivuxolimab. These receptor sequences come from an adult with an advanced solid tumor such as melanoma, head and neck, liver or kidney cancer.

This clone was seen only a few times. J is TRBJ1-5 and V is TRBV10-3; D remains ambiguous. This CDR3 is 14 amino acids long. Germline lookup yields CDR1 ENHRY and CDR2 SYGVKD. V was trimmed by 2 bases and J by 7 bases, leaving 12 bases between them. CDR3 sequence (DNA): TGTGCCATCAGTGAGGGATCGGGAGGCCAGCCCCAGCATTTT. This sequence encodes CAISEGSGGQPQHF.

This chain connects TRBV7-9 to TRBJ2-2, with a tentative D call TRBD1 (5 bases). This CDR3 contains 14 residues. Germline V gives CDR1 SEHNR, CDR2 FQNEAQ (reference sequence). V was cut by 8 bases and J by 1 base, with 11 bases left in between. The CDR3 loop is CASRQNMNTGELFF. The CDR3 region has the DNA TGTGCCAGCCGACAGAATATGAACACCGGGGAGCTGTTTTTT.

The CDR3 region is CASSLNFEWSNQPQHF. DNA for the CDR3: TGTGCCAGCAGCTTAAATTTCGAGTGGAGCAATCAGCCCCAGCATTTT. The chain carries TRBV7-8 and TRBJ1-5; D remains unclear. The CDR3 has 16 residues. CDR1 SGHVS and CDR2 FQNEAQ come from the germline V gene. With 2 bases removed from V and 1 base from J, the gap between germline ends came to 12 bases. Combining the CDR3 with reference TRBV7-8 and TRBJ1-5 gives the whole variable domain GAGVSQSPRYKVAKRGQDVALRCDPISGHVSLFWYQQALGQGPEFLTYFQNEAQLDKSGLPSDRFFAERPEGSVSTLKIQRTQQEDSAVYLCASSLNFEWSNQPQHFGDGTRLSIL.

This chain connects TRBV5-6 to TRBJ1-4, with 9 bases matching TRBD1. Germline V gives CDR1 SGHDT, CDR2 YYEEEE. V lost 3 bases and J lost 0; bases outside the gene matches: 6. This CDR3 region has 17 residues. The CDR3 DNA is TGTGCCAGCAGCTCTATGGGACAGGGCGCAACTAATGAAAAACTGTTTTTT. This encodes CASSSMGQGATNEKLFF.

The CDR3 here is CASSSPGQGAYEQYF. In nucleotides, the CDR3 is TGTGCCAGCAGTTCCCCGGGACAGGGGGCCTACGAGCAGTACTTC. The rearrangement joins TRBV27 to TRBJ2-7, with TRBD1 identical over 11 bases. V shed 4 bases, J shed 2 bases, and the junction held 4 bases outside the gene matches. Germline V lookup: CDR1 MNHEY, CDR2 SMNVEV (reference sequence). The CDR3 length is 15 residues.

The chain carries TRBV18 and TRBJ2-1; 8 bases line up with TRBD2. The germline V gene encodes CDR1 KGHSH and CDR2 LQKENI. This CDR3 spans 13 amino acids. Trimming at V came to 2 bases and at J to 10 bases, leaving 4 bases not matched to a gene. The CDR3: CASSPNQRGEQFF. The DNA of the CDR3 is TGTGCCAGCTCACCAAACCAGCGGGGGGAGCAGTTCTTC.

The CDR3 bases are TGTGCCAGCAGGGTCGCCGCCGTTCTGGATACGCAGTATTTT. It codes for CASRVAAVLDTQYF. The V call is TRBV6-1, the J call TRBJ2-3; D not resolved. V lost 6 bases to trimming and J lost 6 bases, with 16 bases between them. This CDR3 spans 14 amino acids. Germline V CDR1 and CDR2: MNHNS, SASEGT.

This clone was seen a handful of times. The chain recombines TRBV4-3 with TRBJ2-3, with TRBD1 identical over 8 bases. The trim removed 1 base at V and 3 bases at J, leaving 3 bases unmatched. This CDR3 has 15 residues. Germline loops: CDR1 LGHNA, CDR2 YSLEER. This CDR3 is CASSQAGGRTDTQYF. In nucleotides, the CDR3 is TGCGCCAGCAGCCAAGCAGGGGGCAGGACAGATACGCAGTATTTT.

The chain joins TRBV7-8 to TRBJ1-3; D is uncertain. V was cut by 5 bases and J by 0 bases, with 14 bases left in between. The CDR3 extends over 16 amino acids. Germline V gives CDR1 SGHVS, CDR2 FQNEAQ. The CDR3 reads CASSPAPSSSGNTIYF. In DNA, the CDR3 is TGTGCCAGCAGCCCAGCCCCGTCGAGCTCTGGAAACACCATATATTTT.

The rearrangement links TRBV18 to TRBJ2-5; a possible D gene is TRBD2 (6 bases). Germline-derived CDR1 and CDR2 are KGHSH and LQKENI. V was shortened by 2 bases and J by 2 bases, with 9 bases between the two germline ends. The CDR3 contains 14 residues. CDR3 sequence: CASSPSGDQETQYF. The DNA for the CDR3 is TGTGCCAGCTCACCATCGGGGGATCAAGAGACCCAGTACTTC. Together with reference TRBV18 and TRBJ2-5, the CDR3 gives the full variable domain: NAGVMQNPRHLVRRRGQEARLRCSPMKGHSHVYWYRQLPEEGLKFMVYLQKENIIDESGMPKERFSAEFPKEGPSILRIQQVVRGDSAAYFCASSPSGDQETQYFGPGTRLLVL.

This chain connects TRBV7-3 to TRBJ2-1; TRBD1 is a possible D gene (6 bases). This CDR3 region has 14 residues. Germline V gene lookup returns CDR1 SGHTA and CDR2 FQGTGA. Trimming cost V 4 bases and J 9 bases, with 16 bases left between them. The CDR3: CASSSSRDTTEQFF. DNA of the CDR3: TGTGCCAGCAGCTCGTCTCGGGACACCACTGAGCAGTTCTTC. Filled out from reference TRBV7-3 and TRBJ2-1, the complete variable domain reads GAGVSQTPSNKVTEKGKYVELRCDPISGHTALYWYRQSLGQGPEFLIYFQGTGAADDSGLPNDRFFAVRPEGSVSTLKIQRTERGDSAVYLCASSSSRDTTEQFFGPGTRLTVL.

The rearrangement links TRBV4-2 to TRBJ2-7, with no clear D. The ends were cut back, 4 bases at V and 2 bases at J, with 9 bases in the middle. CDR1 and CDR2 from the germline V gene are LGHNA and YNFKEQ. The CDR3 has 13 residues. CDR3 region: CASSPDGTYEQYF. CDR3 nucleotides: TGTGCCAGCAGCCCGGACGGCACCTACGAGCAGTACTTC.

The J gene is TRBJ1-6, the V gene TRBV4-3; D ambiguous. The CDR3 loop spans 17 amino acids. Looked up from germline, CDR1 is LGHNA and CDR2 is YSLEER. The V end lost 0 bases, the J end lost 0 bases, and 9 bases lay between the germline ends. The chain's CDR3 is CASSQDRASSYNSPLHF. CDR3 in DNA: TGCGCCAGCAGCCAAGATCGGGCGAGCTCCTATAATTCACCCCTCCACTTT.

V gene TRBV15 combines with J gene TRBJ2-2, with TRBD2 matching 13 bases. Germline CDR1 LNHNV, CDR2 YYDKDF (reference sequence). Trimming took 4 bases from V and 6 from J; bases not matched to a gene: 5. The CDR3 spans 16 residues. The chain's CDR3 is CATSNAGLAGSGELFF. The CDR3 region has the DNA TGTGCCACCAGCAATGCGGGACTAGCGGGATCCGGGGAGCTGTTTTTT. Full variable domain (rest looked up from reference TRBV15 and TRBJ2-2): DAMVIQNPRYQVTQFGKPVTLSCSQTLNHNVMYWYQQKSSQAPKLLFHYYDKDFNNEADTPDNFQSRRPNTSFCFLDIRSPGLGDTAMYLCATSNAGLAGSGELFFGEGSRLTVL.

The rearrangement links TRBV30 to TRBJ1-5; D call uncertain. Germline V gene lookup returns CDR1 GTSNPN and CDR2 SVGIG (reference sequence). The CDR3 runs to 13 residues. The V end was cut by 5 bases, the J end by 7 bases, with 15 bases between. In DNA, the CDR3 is TGTGCCTGGGCCCTTGGGCCGGGGCAGCCCCAGCATTTT. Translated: CAWALGPGQPQHF. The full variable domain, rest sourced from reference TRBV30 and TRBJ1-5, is SQTIHQWPATLVQPVGSPLSLECTVEGTSNPNLYWYRQAAGRGLQLLFYSVGIGQISSEVPQNLSASRPQDRQFILSSKKLLLSDSGFYLCAWALGPGQPQHFGDGTRLSIL.

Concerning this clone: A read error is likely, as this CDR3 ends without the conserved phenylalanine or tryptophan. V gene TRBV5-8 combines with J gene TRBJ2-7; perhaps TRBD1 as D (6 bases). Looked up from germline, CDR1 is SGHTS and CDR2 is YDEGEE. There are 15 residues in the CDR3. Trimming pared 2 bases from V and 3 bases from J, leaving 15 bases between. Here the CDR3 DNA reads TGTGCCAGCAGCTTCCAACAGGGACCTATCTACGAGCAGTACCTC. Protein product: CASSFQQGPIYEQYL.

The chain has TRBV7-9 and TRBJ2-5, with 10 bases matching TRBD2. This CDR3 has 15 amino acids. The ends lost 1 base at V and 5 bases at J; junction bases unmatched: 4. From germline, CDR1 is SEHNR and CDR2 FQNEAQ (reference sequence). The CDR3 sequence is CASSLGLAGVETQYF. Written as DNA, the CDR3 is TGTGCCAGCAGCTTAGGCCTAGCGGGGGTTGAGACCCAGTACTTC.

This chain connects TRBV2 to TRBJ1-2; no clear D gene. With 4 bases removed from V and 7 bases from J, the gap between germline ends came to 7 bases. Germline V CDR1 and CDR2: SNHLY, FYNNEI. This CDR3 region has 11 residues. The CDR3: CASSGYSGYTF. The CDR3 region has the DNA TGTGCCAGCAGTGGATACAGTGGCTACACCTTC.

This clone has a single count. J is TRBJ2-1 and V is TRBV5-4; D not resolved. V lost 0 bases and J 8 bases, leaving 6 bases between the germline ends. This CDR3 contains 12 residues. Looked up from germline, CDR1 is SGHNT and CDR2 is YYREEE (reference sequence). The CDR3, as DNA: TGTGCCAGCAGCTTGGTAGCACATGAGCAGTTCTTC. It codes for CASSLVAHEQFF. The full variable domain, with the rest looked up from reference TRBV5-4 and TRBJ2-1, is ETGVTQSPTHLIKTRGQQVTLRCSSQSGHNTVSWYQQALGQGPQFIFQYYREEENGRGNFPPRFSGLQFPNYSSELNVNALELDDSALYLCASSLVAHEQFFGPGTRLTVL.

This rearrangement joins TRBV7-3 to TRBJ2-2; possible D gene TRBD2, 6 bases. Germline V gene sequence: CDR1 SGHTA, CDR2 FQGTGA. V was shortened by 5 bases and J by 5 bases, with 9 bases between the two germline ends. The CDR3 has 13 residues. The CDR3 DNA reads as TGTGCCAGCAGCGTAGCGGTTACCGGGGAGCTGTTTTTT. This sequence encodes CASSVAVTGELFF. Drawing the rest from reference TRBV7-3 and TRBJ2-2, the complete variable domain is GAGVSQTPSNKVTEKGKYVELRCDPISGHTALYWYRQSLGQGPEFLIYFQGTGAADDSGLPNDRFFAVRPEGSVSTLKIQRTERGDSAVYLCASSVAVTGELFFGEGSRLTVL.

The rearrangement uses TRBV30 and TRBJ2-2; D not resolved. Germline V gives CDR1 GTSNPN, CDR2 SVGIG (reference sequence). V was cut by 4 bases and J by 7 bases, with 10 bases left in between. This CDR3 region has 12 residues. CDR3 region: CAWNHPIGELFF. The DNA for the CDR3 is TGTGCCTGGAACCACCCCATCGGGGAGCTGTTTTTT.

The CDR3 bases are TGTGCCTGGAGCCGGGACACCTACAATGAGCAGTTCTTC. This encodes CAWSRDTYNEQFF. J is TRBJ2-1 and V is TRBV30; the D gene is possibly TRBD1 (6 bases). CDR1 is GTSNPN, CDR2 SVGIG, per germline (reference sequence). Trimming took 3 bases from V and 2 from J, leaving 8 bases between them. The CDR3 length is 13 residues.

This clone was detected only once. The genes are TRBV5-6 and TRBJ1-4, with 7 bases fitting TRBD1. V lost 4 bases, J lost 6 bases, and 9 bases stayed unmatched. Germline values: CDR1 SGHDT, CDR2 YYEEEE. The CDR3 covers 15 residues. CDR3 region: CASSPWGQRDEKLFF. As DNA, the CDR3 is TGTGCCAGCAGCCCCTGGGGACAGCGGGATGAAAAACTGTTTTTT.

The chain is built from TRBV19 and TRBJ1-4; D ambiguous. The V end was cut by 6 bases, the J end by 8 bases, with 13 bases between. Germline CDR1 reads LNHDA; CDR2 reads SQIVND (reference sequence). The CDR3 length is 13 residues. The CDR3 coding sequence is TGTGCCAGTAGAGCCGGGCCGCAGGAAAAACTGTTTTTT. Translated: CASRAGPQEKLFF.

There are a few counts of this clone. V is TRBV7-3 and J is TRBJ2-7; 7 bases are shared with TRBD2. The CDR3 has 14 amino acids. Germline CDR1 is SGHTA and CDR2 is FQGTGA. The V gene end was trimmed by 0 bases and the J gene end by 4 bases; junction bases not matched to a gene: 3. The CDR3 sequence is CASSLTPGGYEQYF. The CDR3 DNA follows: TGTGCCAGCAGCTTAACGCCGGGAGGATACGAGCAGTACTTC.

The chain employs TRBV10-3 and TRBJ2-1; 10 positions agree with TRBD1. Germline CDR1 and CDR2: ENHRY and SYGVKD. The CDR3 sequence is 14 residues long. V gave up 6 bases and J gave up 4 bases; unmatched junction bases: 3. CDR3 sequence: CAISRDRGYNEQFF. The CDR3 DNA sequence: TGTGCCATCAGCCGGGACAGGGGATACAATGAGCAGTTCTTC.

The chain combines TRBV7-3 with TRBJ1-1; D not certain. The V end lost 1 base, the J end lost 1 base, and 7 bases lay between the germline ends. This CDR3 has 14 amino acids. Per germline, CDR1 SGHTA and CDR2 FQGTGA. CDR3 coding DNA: TGTGCCAGCAGCTTAATGGTTGGGAACACTGAAGCTTTCTTT. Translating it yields CASSLMVGNTEAFF.

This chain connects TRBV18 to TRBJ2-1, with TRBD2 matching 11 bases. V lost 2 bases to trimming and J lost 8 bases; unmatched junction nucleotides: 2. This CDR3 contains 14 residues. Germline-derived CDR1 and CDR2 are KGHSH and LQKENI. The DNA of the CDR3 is TGTGCCAGCTCACCAACTAGCGGGAGTGATGAGCAGTTCTTC. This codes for CASSPTSGSDEQFF.